Shown below are 22 T cell receptor beta chains from a single sample sequenced in a study of cytomegalovirus exposure and HLA in healthy donors. Primers: 60 Vbeta forward and 13 Jbeta reverse. The protocol was immunoSEQ multiplex PCR, while the TCRdb copy is restricted to in-frame clones and leaves out a portion. Among about 240,000 clones listed, over 80% were seen once. The sample comprised PBMCs. The receptors come from a woman aged 40 to 49 in good health and CMV-seropositive.

This sequence joins TRBV6-5 and TRBJ1-2; D remains ambiguous. Trimming removed 0 bases from V and 6 bases from J, with 8 bases in between. CDR1 MNHEY and CDR2 SVGAGI come from the germline V gene. CDR3 length equals 13 residues. CDR3 region: CASSYSRAHGYTF. CDR3 bases: TGTGCCAGCAGTTACTCGAGGGCACATGGCTACACCTTC.

This sequence joins TRBV29-1 and TRBJ2-5; D is ambiguous. The J call may not be correct, given that the DNA end is closer to TRBJ2-7. Germline V gene lookup returns CDR1 SQVTM and CDR2 ANQGSEA. CDR3 length: 11 amino acids. The CDR3 DNA reads as TGCAGCGTTGGACGAGACTACGAGCAGTACTTC. Protein: CSVGRDYEQYF.

The chain carries TRBV10-3 and TRBJ2-1; 8 bases match TRBD1. Per the germline V gene, CDR1 is ENHRY and CDR2 is SYGVKD. V shed 4 bases and J 1 base; nucleotides not matched to a gene: 3. This CDR3 comprises 15 residues. CDR3 sequence reads: CAISATGGSYNEQFF. The CDR3 region has the DNA TGTGCCATCAGTGCTACAGGGGGTTCCTACAATGAGCAGTTCTTC.

This clone was found a few times. CDR3 residues: CASSPSYQQGPLANEKLFF. CDR3 DNA: TGTGCCAGCTCACCATCTTATCAGCAGGGGCCCTTGGCTAATGAAAAACTGTTTTTT. This sequence joins TRBV18 and TRBJ1-4; D possibly corresponds to TRBD1 (6 bases). The CDR3 runs 19 residues. The V and J ends lost 2 bases and 3 bases respectively, with 22 bases between them. Per the germline V gene, CDR1 is KGHSH and CDR2 is LQKENI.

There are a few counts of this clone. The V and J genes are TRBV6-5 and TRBJ1-6; the match to TRBD1 covers 7 bases. This CDR3 has 16 residues. Trimming at V came to 3 bases and at J to 7 bases, leaving 9 bases not matched to a gene. Germline loops: CDR1 MNHEY, CDR2 SVGAGI. As DNA, the CDR3 is TGTGCCAGCAGTTATGGCAACCAGGGGGGAAATTCACCCCTCCACTTT. Amino acid sequence: CASSYGNQGGNSPLHF.

This chain uses TRBV7-9 with TRBJ2-3; 12 bases agree with TRBD2. The CDR3 is 16 residues long. The ends lost 6 bases at V and 4 bases at J; junction bases unmatched: 8. Germline V gene data show CDR1 as SEHNR and CDR2 as FQNEAQ (reference sequence). CDR3 loop: CASSRLAGVLPDTQYF. For the CDR3, the DNA is TGTGCCAGCAGTCGACTAGCGGGGGTCCTCCCAGATACGCAGTATTTT. The full variable domain, completed using reference TRBV7-9 and TRBJ2-3, is DTGVSQNPRHKITKRGQNVTFRCDPISEHNRLYWYRQTLGQGPEFLTYFQNEAQLEKSRLLSDRFSAERPKGSFSTLEIQRTEQGDSAMYLCASSRLAGVLPDTQYFGPGTRLTVL.

This clone appeared a single time. CDR3: CASSRQAVDTGELFF. DNA for the CDR3: TGTGCCAGTAGTAGACAGGCGGTCGACACCGGGGAGCTGTTTTTT. The V call is TRBV19, the J call TRBJ2-2; tentative D call: TRBD1 (6 bases). The CDR3 runs to 15 residues. Trimming shortened V by 4 bases and J by 3 bases, and 12 bases separated the two germline ends. CDR1 LNHDA and CDR2 SQIVND come from the germline V gene (reference sequence). The full variable domain, with the rest looked up from reference TRBV19 and TRBJ2-2, is DGGITQSPKYLFRKEGQNVTLSCEQNLNHDAMYWYRQDPGQGLRLIYYSQIVNDFQKGDIAEGYSVSREKKESFPLTVTSAQKNPTAFYLCASSRQAVDTGELFFGEGSRLTVL.

The chain links TRBV4-2 to TRBJ2-2; D is possibly TRBD1 (6 bases). The CDR3 consists of 14 residues. Deletions cut 5 bases from V and 5 bases from J, with 12 bases between. CDR1 and CDR2 (germline): LGHNA, YNFKEQ. Here the CDR3 reads CASSFDRTTGELFF. In nucleotides, the CDR3 is TGTGCCAGCAGCTTCGACAGGACGACCGGGGAGCTGTTTTTT.

A word on this clone: One end of the junction fails to match germline, which may point to a read error. The CDR3 DNA reads TGTGCCAGCAGTTACTTTGGGTGGGGCCAAGAGGCCCAGTACTTC. It translates to CASSYFGWGQEAQYF. V is TRBV6-5 and J is TRBJ2-5, with TRBD1 as a possible D gene (5 bases). CDR1 and CDR2 (germline): MNHEY, SVGAGI. CDR3 length: 15 amino acids.

Remarks on this clone: The same CDR3 also results from other DNA sequences found in this sample. This rearrangement joins TRBV30 to TRBJ1-2, with D possibly being TRBD1 (6 bases). Germline-derived CDR1 and CDR2 are GTSNPN and SVGIG (reference sequence). The CDR3 covers 11 residues. V was clipped by 0 bases and J by 11 bases, with 10 bases between them. CDR3 nucleotide sequence: TGTGCCTGGAGTGTTCAGGGGAGATACACCTTC. Protein sequence: CAWSVQGRYTF.

The genes are TRBV9 and TRBJ1-1, with D maybe TRBD1 (6 bases). CDR3 length equals 14 residues. The germline V gene has CDR1 SGDLS and CDR2 YYNGEE. V lost 6 bases, J lost 3 bases, and 15 bases lay in between. The CDR3 spells CASKGSRGDTEAFF. CDR3 DNA sequence: TGTGCCAGCAAGGGCTCCAGGGGTGACACTGAAGCTTTCTTT.

Concerning this clone itself: Additional DNA sequences in this sample encode the identical CDR3. The V and J genes are TRBV29-1 and TRBJ2-2; the match to TRBD2 covers 9 bases. J was trimmed by 7 bases and V by 1 base; bases with no gene match: 13. This CDR3 has 17 residues. CDR1 and CDR2 (germline): SQVTM, ANQGSEA. This CDR3 is CSVEVGGGRAINGELFF. In nucleotides, the CDR3 is TGCAGCGTTGAAGTAGGTGGCGGGAGGGCCATTAACGGGGAGCTGTTTTTT.

The chain has TRBV5-1 and TRBJ2-1, with D possibly being TRBD1 (5 bases). This CDR3 comprises 15 residues. The V end lost 2 bases, the J end lost 7 bases, and 16 bases lay between the germline ends. Germline assignment: CDR1 SGHRS and CDR2 YFSETQ. The CDR3 coding sequence is TGCGCCAGCAGCTTATATGGGGCGTCGGAGAATGAGCAGTTCTTC. It encodes CASSLYGASENEQFF.

This clone has a single count. This rearrangement joins TRBV4-1 to TRBJ1-6; 10 positions match TRBD1. The V and J ends lost 3 bases and 5 bases, in that order; junction bases with no gene match: 4. CDR1 MGHRA and CDR2 YSYEKL come from the germline V gene. This CDR3 is built from 16 residues. CDR3 coding DNA: TGCGCCAGCAGCCATGGACAGGGGGTTAATAATTCACCCCTCCACTTT. Translated, it gives CASSHGQGVNNSPLHF.

This chain links TRBV7-2 with TRBJ1-2; possible D gene TRBD1, 6 bases. The germline V gene encodes CDR1 SGHTA and CDR2 FQGNSA. CDR3 length: 15 amino acids. V lost 0 bases and J 8 bases, leaving 16 bases between the germline ends. The CDR3 sequence is CASSLAGQMGRGYTF. For the CDR3, the DNA is TGTGCCAGCAGCTTAGCCGGACAGATGGGACGGGGCTACACCTTC.

The rearrangement uses TRBV4-2 and TRBJ1-5; TRBD1 matches at 10 bases. The V segment lost 2 bases and the J segment 2 bases; nucleotides outside the gene matches: 9. The CDR3 sequence is 18 residues long. Germline CDR1 reads LGHNA; CDR2 reads YNFKEQ. Here the CDR3 reads CASSQPGQGTLGNQPQHF. The CDR3 nucleotides read TGTGCCAGCAGCCAACCGGGACAGGGGACCTTAGGCAATCAGCCCCAGCATTTT.

This clone was recorded a few times. This chain links TRBV19 with TRBJ2-7; TRBD2 might be the D (5 bases). Germline CDR1 and CDR2: LNHDA and SQIVND (reference sequence). The CDR3 contains 12 residues. V dropped 5 bases and J dropped 0 bases, with 5 bases sitting between them. The CDR3 reads CASSGLSYEQYF. The CDR3, as DNA: TGTGCCAGTAGTGGACTCTCCTACGAGCAGTACTTC.

V and J are TRBV7-6 and TRBJ2-7; TRBD2 matches at 11 bases. V gave up 4 bases and J gave up 3 bases; unmatched junction bases: 5. The germline V gene encodes CDR1 SGHVS and CDR2 FNYEAQ. This CDR3 spans 15 amino acids. DNA for the CDR3: TGTGCCAGCAGCTCGACTAGCGGGGTCTACTACGAGCAGTACTTC. Translation: CASSSTSGVYYEQYF.

For this clone: Other nucleotide sequences in the sample specify the same CDR3. The V call is TRBV19, the J call TRBJ1-1; a possible D gene is TRBD1 (6 bases). Trimming removed 5 bases at V and 5 bases at J, with 15 bases between. This CDR3 region has 14 residues. CDR1 and CDR2 (germline): LNHDA, SQIVND (reference sequence). CDR3 protein: CASSLRSRGTEAFF. The DNA for the CDR3 is TGTGCCAGTAGTCTAAGGAGCAGGGGTACTGAAGCTTTCTTT.

The CDR3 spells CASSEFRVYGYTF. The DNA of the CDR3 is TGTGCCAGCAGTGAGTTTAGAGTCTATGGCTACACCTTC. The chain carries TRBV6-1 and TRBJ1-2; unclear D gene. The CDR3 is 13 amino acids. V dropped 3 bases and J dropped 4 bases, with 9 bases sitting between them. Germline CDR1 MNHNS, CDR2 SASEGT.

The V call is TRBV6-5, the J call TRBJ1-2; 7 nucleotides match TRBD1. Trimming took 5 bases from V and 3 from J; bases not matched to a gene: 9. Germline V gene lookup returns CDR1 MNHEY and CDR2 SVGAGI. The CDR3 runs 15 residues. CDR3 bases: TGTGCCAGCAGTGCGGACAGGCCAAGCGACTATGGCTACACCTTC. It translates to CASSADRPSDYGYTF.

The chain employs TRBV6-6 and TRBJ2-3; maybe TRBD2 (6 bases). The CDR3 sequence is 16 residues long. V was cut by 2 bases and J by 4 bases, with 16 bases left in between. Germline V gene data show CDR1 as MNHNY and CDR2 as SVGAGI (reference sequence). The CDR3 DNA is TGTGCCAGCAGTTACGGGGAGGCGGGTCTGGCAGATACGCAGTATTTT. This codes for CASSYGEAGLADTQYF.